The sequence of this T cell receptor beta chain was determined in a study of cytomegalovirus exposure and HLA in healthy donors. Trimming stripped 6 bases from V and 5 bases from J, with 17 bases between. The CDR3 is 14 residues long. Germline V lookup: CDR1 SGHRS, CDR2 YFSETQ. Study-wide results and limits: Some segments of the V type, notably TRBV6-2 and TRBV6-3, were excluded as indistinguishable.

Turning to this clone: Its antigen remains unknown.

The PCR ran on 60 Vbeta and 13 Jbeta primers. In the source study's methods: Approximately 78 million unique TCR beta chains, 9.5 million to 11 million of them shared, were counted by a later analysis. The repertoire was sequenced with immunoSEQ multiplex PCR; TCRdb's copy has only in-frame clones and lacks some. V, J and clone size are taken as reported in that table, and D and trimming were inferred from the DNA itself. The sample shows over 100,000 clones, 66% of them seen only once. The V and J genes are TRBV5-1 and TRBJ2-5; D uncertain. The sequence derives from a man between 18 and 35 years old in good health and CMV-seronegative. Sequenced: PBMCs. The CDR3 coding sequence is TGCGCCAGCACGCCCCAGGCTGGTTGGGAGACCCAGTACTTC. Amino acid sequence: CASTPQAGWETQYF.